Below are 26 T cell receptor beta chains sequenced from a single sample in a study of cytomegalovirus exposure and HLA in healthy donors. TCRdb keeps only in-frame clones here, not all; method: immunoSEQ multiplex PCR. Among 250,000 to 300,000 clones listed, approximately 86% were seen once. Sequencing input: PBMCs. The receptors were gathered from a woman under 30 in good health and CMV-seronegative.

The chain carries TRBV28 and TRBJ1-2; 9 nucleotides align to TRBD1. V lost 5 bases, J lost 5 bases, and 15 bases stayed unmatched. This CDR3 has 17 residues. Germline-derived CDR1 and CDR2 are MDHEN and SYDVKM. The CDR3 loop reads CASSPLGQGSRGYGYTF. DNA for the CDR3: TGTGCCAGCAGTCCCCTGGGACAGGGCTCCCGAGGATATGGCTACACCTTC.

V gene TRBV30 combines with J gene TRBJ2-1; 13 bases fit TRBD2. Unmatched junction bases numbered 1, after V lost 0 bases and J lost 8 bases. The CDR3 runs 14 residues. Germline V lookup: CDR1 GTSNPN, CDR2 SVGIG (reference sequence). CDR3 sequence: CAWSVLAGGDEQFF. The CDR3 nucleotides are TGTGCCTGGAGTGTACTAGCGGGAGGGGATGAGCAGTTCTTC.

V usage is TRBV29-1 and J usage is TRBJ1-5; D is possibly TRBD1 (6 bases). CDR1 and CDR2 (germline): SQVTM, ANQGSEA. The germline V and J ends were trimmed by 5 bases and 6 bases, with 14 bases remaining between them. This CDR3 has 13 residues. The CDR3 nucleotides read TGCAGCGTTCAACAGGGTTTCGGTCAGCCCCAGCATTTT. Encoded protein: CSVQQGFGQPQHF.

This chain connects TRBV5-1 to TRBJ2-1; no reliable D call. In germline, CDR1 is SGHRS, CDR2 YFSETQ. The CDR3 sequence is 14 residues long. Trimming stripped 0 bases from V and 4 bases from J, with 8 bases between. CDR3 in amino acids: CASSLDSRYNEQFF. In DNA, the CDR3 is TGCGCCAGCAGCTTGGACAGCCGGTACAATGAGCAGTTCTTC.

The rearrangement links TRBV28 to TRBJ1-5; D gene ambiguous. Germline CDR1 reads MDHEN; CDR2 reads SYDVKM. The V end was cut by 4 bases, the J end by 4 bases, with 8 bases between. The CDR3 is 13 residues long. The CDR3 DNA is TGTGCCAGCAGTTATGCACTGAATCAGCCCCAGCATTTT. It encodes CASSYALNQPQHF.

The V gene is TRBV7-8, the J gene TRBJ1-3; weak D call: TRBD1 (5 bases). CDR1 SGHVS and CDR2 FQNEAQ come from the germline V gene. V lost 6 bases and J lost 1, with 16 bases in between. The CDR3 consists of 16 residues. The CDR3 DNA sequence: TGTGCCAGCAGTACCAAGGGGTTTTGGTCTGGAAACACCATATATTTT. Amino acids: CASSTKGFWSGNTIYF.

The chain carries TRBV30 and TRBJ2-3; D is perhaps TRBD2 (5 bases). The CDR3 is made up of 13 amino acids. Trimming left V 4 bases short and J 2 bases short, with 10 bases between. The germline CDR1 and CDR2 sequences are GTSNPN and SVGIG (reference sequence). The CDR3 nucleotides read TGTGCCTGGAAGGAGGTGATCACAGATACGCAGTATTTT. Translation gives CAWKEVITDTQYF.

The chain couples TRBV4-1 to TRBJ1-1; 9 bases line up with TRBD1. CDR3 length: 18 residues. J gave up 3 bases and V 2 bases, and 13 bases lay outside the gene matches. Germline V gene data show CDR1 as MGHRA and CDR2 as YSYEKL. CDR3 protein: CASSQFGANRGRDTEAFF. The CDR3 DNA reads TGCGCCAGCAGCCAATTTGGGGCTAACAGGGGGCGGGACACTGAAGCTTTCTTT.

The V and J genes are TRBV28 and TRBJ1-2; 7 bases fit TRBD1. After removal of 7 bases from V and 7 bases from J, the junction contained 9 bases not matched to a gene. CDR3 length equals 13 residues. Germline lookup yields CDR1 MDHEN and CDR2 SYDVKM. CDR3 DNA sequence: TGTGCCAGCAATCGACAGGGCCGGCGTGGCTACACCTTC. Amino acid sequence: CASNRQGRRGYTF.

The chain has TRBV10-1 and TRBJ1-1; a possible D gene is TRBD1 (5 bases). Trimming took off 4 bases at V and 9 bases at J, with 21 bases between the two ends. In germline, CDR1 is WNHNN, CDR2 SYGVQD (reference sequence). The CDR3 spans 15 residues. CDR3 nucleotides: TGCGCCAGCAGTGGGGCGAACAGGAGCAGTCGAAAAGCTTTCTTT. It encodes CASSGANRSSRKAFF.

On this clone itself: Different DNA sequences within this sample yield the same CDR3. This chain connects TRBV5-1 to TRBJ1-4; TRBD1 agrees at 8 bases. The germline V gene encodes CDR1 SGHRS and CDR2 YFSETQ. Trimming cost V 1 base and J 6 bases; bases outside gene matches: 2. The CDR3 length is 14 residues. CDR3 sequence: CASSLSGGDEKLFF. The CDR3 DNA reads as TGCGCCAGCAGCTTGTCAGGGGGCGATGAAAAACTGTTTTTT.

The rearrangement links TRBV29-1 to TRBJ1-1; 9 bases map to TRBD1. Germline V gene lookup returns CDR1 SQVTM and CDR2 ANQGSEA. With V trimmed by 5 bases and J by 4 bases, 8 bases remained unmatched. The CDR3 has 14 residues. Here the CDR3 reads CSVNRGLGGTEAFF. The CDR3 DNA sequence: TGCAGCGTTAACAGGGGGCTGGGGGGCACTGAAGCTTTCTTT.

The V call is TRBV7-6, the J call TRBJ2-7, with 7 bases that match TRBD2. Losses at the gene ends were 3 bases for V and 6 bases for J; bases not matched to a gene: 11. The CDR3 runs to 15 residues. CDR1 and CDR2 from the germline V gene are SGHVS and FNYEAQ. CDR3 region: CASSFGGGRPTEQYF. Here the CDR3 DNA reads TGTGCCAGCAGCTTCGGGGGAGGGAGGCCCACCGAGCAGTACTTC.

The chain couples TRBV7-6 to TRBJ1-2; D may be TRBD1 (6 bases). V lost 5 bases and J 8 bases, leaving 12 bases between the germline ends. Germline loops: CDR1 SGHVS, CDR2 FNYEAQ. The CDR3 is 12 amino acids. CDR3 bases: TGTGCCAGCAGCACGGGACAATACGGCTACACCTTC. It specifies CASSTGQYGYTF. Full variable domain (rest looked up from reference TRBV7-6 and TRBJ1-2): GAGVSQSPRYKVTKRGQDVALRCDPISGHVSLYWYRQALGQGPEFLTYFNYEAQQDKSGLPNDRFSAERPEGSISTLTIQRTEQRDSAMYRCASSTGQYGYTFGSGTRLTVV.

The V call is TRBV27, the J call TRBJ2-3; possibly TRBD2 for D (5 bases). The CDR3 runs to 17 residues. Germline-derived CDR1 and CDR2 are MNHEY and SMNVEV (reference sequence). Trimming shortened V by 8 bases and J by 0 bases, and 21 bases separated the two germline ends. The DNA for the CDR3 is TGTGCCAGCGTCGGTGGGAGCCCAATATCTAGCACAGATACGCAGTATTTT. This gives the protein CASVGGSPISSTDTQYF.

This clone was seen just once. The gene calls are TRBV5-1 and TRBJ2-6; no clear D. V gave up 4 bases and J gave up 0 bases, with 8 bases separating them. The CDR3 covers 15 residues. CDR1 SGHRS and CDR2 YFSETQ come from the germline V gene. CDR3 in DNA: TGCGCCAGCAGCGTAGGAGACTCTGGGGCCAACGTCCTGACTTTC. Protein: CASSVGDSGANVLTF.

This chain connects TRBV28 to TRBJ2-7, with 9 bases fitting TRBD2. Trimming cost V 2 bases and J 7 bases; bases outside gene matches: 9. CDR3 length: 15 amino acids. Germline V lookup: CDR1 MDHEN, CDR2 SYDVKM. The CDR3 bases are TGTGCCAGCAGTTTAGCGCGGGAGGGCCTATTTGAGCAGTACTTC. It encodes CASSLAREGLFEQYF.

The CDR3, as DNA: TGCGCCAGCAGCCAAGGGGCTGGTCAGCCCCAGCATTTT. It translates to CASSQGAGQPQHF. The chain joins TRBV4-3 to TRBJ1-5; D uncertain. The CDR3 spans 13 residues. Deletions cut 1 base from V and 6 bases from J, with 7 bases between. CDR1 is LGHNA, CDR2 YSLEER, per germline.

V gene TRBV30 combines with J gene TRBJ1-4; D is uncertain. V was trimmed by 3 bases and J by 0 bases, leaving 8 bases between them. The CDR3 has 14 residues. Germline lookup yields CDR1 GTSNPN and CDR2 SVGIG (reference sequence). CDR3 DNA: TGTGCCTGGAGCCCGTCTGCAACTAATGAAAAACTGTTTTTT. Translation gives CAWSPSATNEKLFF.

This clone was seen only once. The rearrangement links TRBV4-1 to TRBJ1-2; perhaps TRBD1 as D (6 bases). V was trimmed by 3 bases and J by 7 bases, leaving 18 bases between them. Looked up from germline, CDR1 is MGHRA and CDR2 is YSYEKL. This CDR3 contains 15 residues. CDR3 nucleotides: TGCGCCAGCAGCCACGGATCCCAGGGGTGGGCTGGCTACACCTTC. It encodes CASSHGSQGWAGYTF.

The chain is built from TRBV30 and TRBJ2-3; TRBD2 matches at 10 bases. The CDR3 loop spans 15 amino acids. Germline assignment: CDR1 GTSNPN and CDR2 SVGIG (reference sequence). J gave up 3 bases and V 1 base, and 4 bases lay outside the gene matches. The CDR3 region is CAWSETSGSTDTQYF. In DNA form, the CDR3 reads TGTGCCTGGAGTGAGACTAGCGGGTCTACAGATACGCAGTATTTT. Looking up the rest from reference TRBV30 and TRBJ2-3 gives the full variable domain: SQTIHQWPATLVQPVGSPLSLECTVEGTSNPNLYWYRQAAGRGLQLLFYSVGIGQISSEVPQNLSASRPQDRQFILSSKKLLLSDSGFYLCAWSETSGSTDTQYFGPGTRLTVL.

As concerns this clone: This sample also contains other DNA sequences that code for the same CDR3. The chain employs TRBV7-2 and TRBJ2-2; D possibly corresponds to TRBD1 (5 bases). CDR1 and CDR2 (germline): SGHTA, FQGNSA. Trimming took off 0 bases at V and 3 bases at J, with 5 bases between the two ends. The CDR3 has 14 amino acids. CDR3 amino acids: CASSLARDTGELFF. The CDR3, as DNA: TGTGCCAGCAGCTTAGCCAGGGACACCGGGGAGCTGTTTTTT.

This clone has a single count. This sequence joins TRBV11-3 and TRBJ2-2; 8 bases match TRBD2. CDR3 size: 17 residues. From germline, CDR1 is SGHNT and CDR2 YENEEA. Losses at the gene ends were 4 bases for V and 2 bases for J; bases not matched to a gene: 9. CDR3 sequence: CASSSSYGGANTGELFF. The CDR3, as DNA: TGTGCCAGCAGCTCATCATACGGGGGGGCCAACACCGGGGAGCTGTTTTTT.

This sequence joins TRBV2 and TRBJ2-5; 7 positions agree with TRBD1. Germline CDR1 and CDR2: SNHLY and FYNNEI. This CDR3 spans 14 amino acids. V was pared by 7 bases and J by 0 bases, with 5 bases of the junction left unmatched. This CDR3 reads CASKVTGHQETQYF. The CDR3 DNA sequence: TGTGCCAGCAAGGTGACAGGGCACCAAGAGACCCAGTACTTC.

The chain recombines TRBV4-1 with TRBJ1-1; D gene uncertain. Germline-derived CDR1 and CDR2 are MGHRA and YSYEKL. There are 15 residues in the CDR3. Trimming took 4 bases from V and 0 from J, leaving 12 bases between them. The CDR3 is CASSRRNSLNTEAFF. The CDR3 DNA is TGCGCCAGCAGCCGCAGGAACAGCCTGAACACTGAAGCTTTCTTT.

This clone has more than one count but fewer than ten. The chain combines TRBV19 with TRBJ1-6; perhaps TRBD1 as D (5 bases). This CDR3 is built from 14 residues. Trimming cost V 5 bases and J 5 bases, with 10 bases left between them. Germline V gene sequence: CDR1 LNHDA, CDR2 SQIVND (reference sequence). CDR3 sequence reads: CASSPGTDNSPLHF. For the CDR3, the DNA is TGTGCCAGTAGTCCCGGGACTGATAATTCACCCCTCCACTTT.